This T cell receptor beta chain was sequenced during a study of human T cells and chemical hapten exposure. Study-level points and caveats: The formation of large CDR3 similarity clusters by expanded TCRs significantly exceeded that of controls. Following DPC sensitization, TCRs present above 1 in 1000 frequency showed no change.

In the case of this clonotype: Its antigen is still unknown.

This CDR3 comprises 14 residues. Per the germline V gene, CDR1 is MNHEY and CDR2 is SVGAGI. V was cut by 6 bases and J by 0 bases, with 8 bases left in between. Time point: patch test 1, 2 weeks after DPC sensitization. Treatment meaning: therapeutic diphenylcyclopropenone sensitization with weekly scalp DPC. Prior to application of each patch test, blood was drawn. Using its own MiXCR run on the RACE reads, TCRdb lists one record per CDR3 protein. The table lists around 160,000 distinct CDR3 sequences, about 15% of them singletons. The sample in question was whole blood, obtained in connection with sensitization to the hapten diphenylcyclopropenone (DPC). The TCR comes from a woman aged 30 to 39 with alopecia areata. Some clones in this sample may be carry-over from other donors' samples. V is TRBV6-5 and J is TRBJ2-2; D ambiguous. This CDR3 reads CASRWTPNTGELFF. In DNA, the CDR3 is TGTGCCAGCAGATGGACGCCGAACACCGGGGAGCTGTTTTTT.